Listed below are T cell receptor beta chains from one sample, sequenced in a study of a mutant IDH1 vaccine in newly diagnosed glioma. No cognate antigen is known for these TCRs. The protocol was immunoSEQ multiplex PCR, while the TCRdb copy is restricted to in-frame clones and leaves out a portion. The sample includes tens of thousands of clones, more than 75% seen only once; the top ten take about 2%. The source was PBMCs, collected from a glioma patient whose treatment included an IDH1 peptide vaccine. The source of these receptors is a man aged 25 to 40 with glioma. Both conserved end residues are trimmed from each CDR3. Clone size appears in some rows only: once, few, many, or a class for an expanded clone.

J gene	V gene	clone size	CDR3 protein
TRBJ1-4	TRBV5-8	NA	ASTSAGTPEKLF
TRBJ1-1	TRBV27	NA	ASRGSTLWEAF
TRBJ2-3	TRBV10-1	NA	ASSVAGETDTQY
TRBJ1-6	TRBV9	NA	ASSVGPGGNSPLH
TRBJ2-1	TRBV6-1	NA	ASSPGPRGMEQF
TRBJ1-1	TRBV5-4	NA	ASSSGGTGMNTEAF
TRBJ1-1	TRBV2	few	ASSTPGGVVTEAF
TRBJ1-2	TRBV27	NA	ASSFLREGRANYGYT
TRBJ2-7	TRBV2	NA	ASRGTIYEQY
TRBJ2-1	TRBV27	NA	ASSLGTGGDNEQF
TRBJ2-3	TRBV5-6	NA	ASSLSGVDTQY
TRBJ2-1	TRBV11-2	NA	ASSLVGGAYNEQF
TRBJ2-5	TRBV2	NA	ASRARLAGRETQY
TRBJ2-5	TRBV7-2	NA	ASSPEGRETQY
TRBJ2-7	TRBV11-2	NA	ASSLDSRYHTYEQY
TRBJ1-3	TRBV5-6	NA	ASTDRGRRGNTIY
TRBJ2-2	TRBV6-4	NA	ASKPDRDFDGELF
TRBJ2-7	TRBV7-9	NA	ASSKSGTGGLEQY
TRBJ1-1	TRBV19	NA	ASSIRGPTEAF
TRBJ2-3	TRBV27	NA	ASSFLRTGGTDTQY
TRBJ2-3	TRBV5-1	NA	ASSFPRGEGTDTQY
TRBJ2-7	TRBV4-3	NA	ASSQDIGQGNREQY
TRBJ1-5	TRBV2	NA	ASSSGTGVEQPQH
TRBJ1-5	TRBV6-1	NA	ASLKGEVPNQPQH
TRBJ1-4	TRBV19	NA	ASSNGLGTFHLF
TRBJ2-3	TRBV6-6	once	ASSPNRAGTDTQY
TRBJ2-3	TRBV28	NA	ASSTATDTQY
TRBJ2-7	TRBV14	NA	ASSPHRDRTYEQY
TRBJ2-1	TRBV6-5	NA	ASKVAGAYNEQF
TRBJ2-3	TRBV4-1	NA	ASSQEEGDTQY
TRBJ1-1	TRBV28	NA	ASSPPQALGAF
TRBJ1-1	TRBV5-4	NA	ASSQAGTVNTEAF
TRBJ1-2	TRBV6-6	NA	ASSRGTADGYT
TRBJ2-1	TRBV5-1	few	ASSLDNLPNEQF
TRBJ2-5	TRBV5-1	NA	ASSLTSAGQETQY
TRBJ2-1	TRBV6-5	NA	ASSRGSVGPDEQF
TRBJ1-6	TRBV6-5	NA	ASRDRVGSPLH
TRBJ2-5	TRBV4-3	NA	ASSPFTAGVETQY
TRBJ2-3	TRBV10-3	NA	AISGLSGGATDTQY
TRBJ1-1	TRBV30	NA	AWSPLAGENTEAF
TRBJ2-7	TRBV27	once	ASSLFSLAGNGTYEQY
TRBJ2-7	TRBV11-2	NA	ASSLGAMLKQGAREQY
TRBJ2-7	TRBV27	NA	ASSLGGGSSYEQY
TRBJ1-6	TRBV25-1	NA	ASMGFESPLH
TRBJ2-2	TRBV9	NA	ASSVNTGELF
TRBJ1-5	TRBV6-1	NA	ASSAAQYNQPQH
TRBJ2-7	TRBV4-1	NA	ASSQDGGSLGLVDHEQY